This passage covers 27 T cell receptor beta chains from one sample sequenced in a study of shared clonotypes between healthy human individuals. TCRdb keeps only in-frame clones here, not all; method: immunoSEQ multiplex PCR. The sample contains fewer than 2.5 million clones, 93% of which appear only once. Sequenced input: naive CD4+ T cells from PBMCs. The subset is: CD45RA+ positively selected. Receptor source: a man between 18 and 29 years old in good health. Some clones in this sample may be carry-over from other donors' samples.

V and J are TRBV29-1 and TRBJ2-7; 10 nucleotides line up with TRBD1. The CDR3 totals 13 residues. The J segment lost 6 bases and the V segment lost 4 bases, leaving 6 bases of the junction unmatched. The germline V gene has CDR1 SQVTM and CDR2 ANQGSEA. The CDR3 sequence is CSVGIGQGVEQYF. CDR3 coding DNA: TGCAGCGTTGGAATCGGACAGGGGGTCGAGCAGTACTTC.

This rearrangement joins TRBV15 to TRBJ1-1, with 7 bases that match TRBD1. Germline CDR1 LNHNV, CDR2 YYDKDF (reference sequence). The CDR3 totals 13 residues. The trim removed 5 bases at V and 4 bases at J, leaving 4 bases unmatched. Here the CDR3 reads CATSGSGGTEAFF. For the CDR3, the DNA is TGTGCCACCAGCGGATCAGGGGGCACTGAAGCTTTCTTT.

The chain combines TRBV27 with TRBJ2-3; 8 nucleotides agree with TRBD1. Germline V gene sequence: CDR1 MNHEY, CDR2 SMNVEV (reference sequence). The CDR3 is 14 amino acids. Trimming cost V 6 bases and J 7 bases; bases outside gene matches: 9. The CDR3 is CASRRTGRGYTQYF. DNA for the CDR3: TGTGCCAGCAGGCGGACAGGGCGTGGATATACGCAGTATTTT.

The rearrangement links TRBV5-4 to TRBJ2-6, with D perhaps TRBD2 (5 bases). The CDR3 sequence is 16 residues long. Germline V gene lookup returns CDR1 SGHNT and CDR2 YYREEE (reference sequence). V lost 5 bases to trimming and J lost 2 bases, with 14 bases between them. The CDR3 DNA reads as TGTGCCAGCAGGCACAGCGGAGGCGCTGGGGCCAACGTCCTGACTTTC. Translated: CASRHSGGAGANVLTF.

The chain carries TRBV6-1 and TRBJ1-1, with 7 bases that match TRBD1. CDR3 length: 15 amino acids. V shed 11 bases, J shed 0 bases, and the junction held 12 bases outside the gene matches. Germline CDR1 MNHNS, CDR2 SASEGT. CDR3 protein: CAGSRAGGLNTEAFF. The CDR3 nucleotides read TGTGCCGGCTCGCGGGCAGGGGGGTTGAACACTGAAGCTTTCTTT.

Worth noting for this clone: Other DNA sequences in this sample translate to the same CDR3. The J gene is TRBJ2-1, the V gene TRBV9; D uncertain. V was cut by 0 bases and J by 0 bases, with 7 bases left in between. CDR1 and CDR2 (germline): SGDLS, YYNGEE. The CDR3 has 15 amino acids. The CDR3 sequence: CASSVGGNSYNEQFF. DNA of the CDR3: TGTGCCAGCAGCGTAGGTGGAAACTCCTACAATGAGCAGTTCTTC.

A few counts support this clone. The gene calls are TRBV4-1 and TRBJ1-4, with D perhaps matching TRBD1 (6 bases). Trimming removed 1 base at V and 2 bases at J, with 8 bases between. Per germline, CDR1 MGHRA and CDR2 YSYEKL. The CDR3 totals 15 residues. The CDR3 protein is CASSQAGATNEKLFF. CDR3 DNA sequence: TGCGCCAGCAGCCAAGCGGGGGCGACTAATGAAAAACTGTTTTTT.

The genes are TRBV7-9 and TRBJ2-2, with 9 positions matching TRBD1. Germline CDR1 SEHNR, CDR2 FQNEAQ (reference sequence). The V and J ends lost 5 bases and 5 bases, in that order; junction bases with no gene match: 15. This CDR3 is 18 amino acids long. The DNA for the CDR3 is TGTGCCAGCAGCCCACCGGGACAGGGCCTGAGAGGGACCGGGGAGCTGTTTTTT. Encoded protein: CASSPPGQGLRGTGELFF.

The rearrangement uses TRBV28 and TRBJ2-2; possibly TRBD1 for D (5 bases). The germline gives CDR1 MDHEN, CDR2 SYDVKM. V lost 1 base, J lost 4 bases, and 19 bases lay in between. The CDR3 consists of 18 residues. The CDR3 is CASSLLARVYLRTGELFF. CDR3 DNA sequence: TGTGCCAGCAGTTTATTGGCCAGGGTCTATCTACGCACCGGGGAGCTGTTTTTT.

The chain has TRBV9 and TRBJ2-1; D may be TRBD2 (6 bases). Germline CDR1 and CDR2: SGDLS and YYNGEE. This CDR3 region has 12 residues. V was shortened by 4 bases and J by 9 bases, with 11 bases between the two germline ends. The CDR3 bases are TGTGCCAGCAGCTTTCGGGAGATTGAGCAGTTCTTC. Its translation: CASSFREIEQFF.

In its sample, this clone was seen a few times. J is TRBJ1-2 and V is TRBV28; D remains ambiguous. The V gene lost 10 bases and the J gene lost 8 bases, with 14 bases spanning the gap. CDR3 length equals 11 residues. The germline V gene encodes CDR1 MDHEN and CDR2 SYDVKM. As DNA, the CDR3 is TGTGCCACCCTGGGCCGTAGGGGCTACACCTTC. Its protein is CATLGRRGYTF.

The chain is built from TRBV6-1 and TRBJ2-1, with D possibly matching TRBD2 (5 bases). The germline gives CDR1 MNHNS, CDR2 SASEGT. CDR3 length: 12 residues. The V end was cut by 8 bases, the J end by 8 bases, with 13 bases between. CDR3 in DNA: TGTGCCAGCGTGCCCGGAGGTGATGAGCAGTTCTTC. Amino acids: CASVPGGDEQFF.

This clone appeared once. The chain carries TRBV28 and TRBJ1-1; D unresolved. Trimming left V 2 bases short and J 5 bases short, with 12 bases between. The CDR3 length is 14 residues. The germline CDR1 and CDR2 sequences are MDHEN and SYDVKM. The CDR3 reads CASSLNLGRTEAFF. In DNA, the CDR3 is TGTGCCAGCAGTTTAAATTTGGGGAGGACTGAAGCTTTCTTT.

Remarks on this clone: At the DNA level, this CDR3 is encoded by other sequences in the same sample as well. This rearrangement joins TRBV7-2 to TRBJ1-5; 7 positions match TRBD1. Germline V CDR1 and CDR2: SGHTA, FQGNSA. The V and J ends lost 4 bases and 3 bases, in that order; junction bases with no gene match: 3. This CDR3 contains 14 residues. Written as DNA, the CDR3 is TGTGCCAGCAGCTCAGACAGGGACAATCAGCCCCAGCATTTT. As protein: CASSSDRDNQPQHF.

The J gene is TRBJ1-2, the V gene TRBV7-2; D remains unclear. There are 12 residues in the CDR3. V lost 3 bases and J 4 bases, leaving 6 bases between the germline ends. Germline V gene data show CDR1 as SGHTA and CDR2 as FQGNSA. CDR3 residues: CASSFALYGYTF. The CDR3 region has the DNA TGTGCCAGCAGCTTCGCTCTCTATGGCTACACCTTC.

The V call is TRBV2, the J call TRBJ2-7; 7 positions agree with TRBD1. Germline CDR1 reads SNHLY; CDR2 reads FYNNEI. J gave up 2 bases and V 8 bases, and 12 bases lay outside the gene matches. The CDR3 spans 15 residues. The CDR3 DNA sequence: TGTGCCAGCGGTATGGGGACAGTCTTTCCCTACGAGCAGTACTTC. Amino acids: CASGMGTVFPYEQYF.

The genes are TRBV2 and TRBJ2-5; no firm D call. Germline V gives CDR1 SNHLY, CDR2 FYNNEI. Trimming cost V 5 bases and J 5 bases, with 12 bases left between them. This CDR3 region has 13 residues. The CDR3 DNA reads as TGTGCCAGCAGTTCGTTTCAACGGGAGACCCAGTACTTC. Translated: CASSSFQRETQYF.

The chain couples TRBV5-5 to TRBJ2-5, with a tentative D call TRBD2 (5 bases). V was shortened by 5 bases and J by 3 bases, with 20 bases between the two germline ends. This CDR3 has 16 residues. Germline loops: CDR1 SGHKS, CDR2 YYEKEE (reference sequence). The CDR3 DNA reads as TGTGCCAGCAGTCGGGCGGAGGTTGTCCGGGAAGAGACCCAGTACTTC. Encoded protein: CASSRAEVVREETQYF.

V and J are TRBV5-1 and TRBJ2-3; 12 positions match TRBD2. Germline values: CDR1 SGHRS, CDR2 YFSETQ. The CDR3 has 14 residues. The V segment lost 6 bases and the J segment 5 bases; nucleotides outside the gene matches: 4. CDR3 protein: CASTGLAGQDTQYF. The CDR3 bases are TGCGCCAGCACCGGACTAGCGGGACAAGATACGCAGTATTTT.

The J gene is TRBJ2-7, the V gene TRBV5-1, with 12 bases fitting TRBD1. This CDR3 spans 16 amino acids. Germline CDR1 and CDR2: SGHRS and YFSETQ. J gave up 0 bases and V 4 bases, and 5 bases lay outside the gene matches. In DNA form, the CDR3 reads TGCGCCAGCAGCCCCCCGGGACAGGGGGCCTCCTACGAGCAGTACTTC. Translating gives CASSPPGQGASYEQYF.

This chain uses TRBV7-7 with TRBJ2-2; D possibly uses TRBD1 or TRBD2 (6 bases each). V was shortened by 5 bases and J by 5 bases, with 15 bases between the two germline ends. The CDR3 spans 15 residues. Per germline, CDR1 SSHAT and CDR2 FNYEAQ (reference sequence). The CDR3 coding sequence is TGTGCCAGCAGCCTGGGGGGCCATGGGACCGGGGAGCTGTTTTTT. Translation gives CASSLGGHGTGELFF. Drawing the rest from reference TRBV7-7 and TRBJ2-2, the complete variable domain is GAGVSQSPRYKVTKRGQDVTLRCDPISSHATLYWYQQALGQGPEFLTYFNYEAQPDKSGLPSDRFSAERPEGSISTLTIQRTEQRDSAMYRCASSLGGHGTGELFFGEGSRLTVL.

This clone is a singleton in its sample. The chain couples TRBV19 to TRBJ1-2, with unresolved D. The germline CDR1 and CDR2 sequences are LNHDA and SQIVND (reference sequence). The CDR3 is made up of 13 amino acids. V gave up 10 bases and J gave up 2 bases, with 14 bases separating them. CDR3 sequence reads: CATGRWLNYGYTF. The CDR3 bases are TGTGCCACAGGACGGTGGTTAAACTATGGCTACACCTTC. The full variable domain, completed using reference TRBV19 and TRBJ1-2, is DGGITQSPKYLFRKEGQNVTLSCEQNLNHDAMYWYRQDPGQGLRLIYYSQIVNDFQKGDIAEGYSVSREKKESFPLTVTSAQKNPTAFYLCATGRWLNYGYTFGSGTRLTVV.

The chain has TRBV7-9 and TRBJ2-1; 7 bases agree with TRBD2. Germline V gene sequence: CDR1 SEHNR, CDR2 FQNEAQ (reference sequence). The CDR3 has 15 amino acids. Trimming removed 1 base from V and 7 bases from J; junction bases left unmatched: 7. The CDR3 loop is CASSLDGRRWNEQFF. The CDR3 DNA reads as TGTGCCAGCAGCTTAGACGGGAGGCGGTGGAATGAGCAGTTCTTC.

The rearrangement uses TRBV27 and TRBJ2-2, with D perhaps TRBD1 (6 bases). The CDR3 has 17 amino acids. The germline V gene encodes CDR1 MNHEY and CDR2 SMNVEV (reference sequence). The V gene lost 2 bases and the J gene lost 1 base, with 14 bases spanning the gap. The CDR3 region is CASSLEVGGLNTGELFF. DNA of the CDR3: TGTGCCAGCAGTTTAGAGGTTGGGGGCCTGAACACCGGGGAGCTGTTTTTT.

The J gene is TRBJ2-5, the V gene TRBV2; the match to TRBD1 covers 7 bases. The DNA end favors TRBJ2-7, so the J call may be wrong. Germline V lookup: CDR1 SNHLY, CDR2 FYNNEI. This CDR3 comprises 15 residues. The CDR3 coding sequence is TGTGCCAGCAGCCCTAACAGGGGCCCATCCTACGAGCAGTACTTC. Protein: CASSPNRGPSYEQYF.

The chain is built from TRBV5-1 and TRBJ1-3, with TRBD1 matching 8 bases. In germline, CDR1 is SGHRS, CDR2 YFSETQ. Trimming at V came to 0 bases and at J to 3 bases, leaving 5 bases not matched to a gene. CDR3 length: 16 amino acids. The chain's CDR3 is CASSLVARGLGNTIYF. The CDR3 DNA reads TGCGCCAGCAGCTTGGTCGCCAGGGGGCTTGGAAACACCATATATTTT.

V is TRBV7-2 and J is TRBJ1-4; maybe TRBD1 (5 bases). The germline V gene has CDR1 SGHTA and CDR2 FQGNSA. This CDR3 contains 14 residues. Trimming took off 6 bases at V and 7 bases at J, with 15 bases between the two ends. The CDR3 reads CASSPGGPGEKLFF. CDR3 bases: TGTGCCAGCAGTCCCGGGGGTCCTGGTGAAAAACTGTTTTTT.